This T cell receptor beta chain derives from a study of response to subunit inactivated influenza vaccine (dated 2018 in TCRdb). The study in broad terms: Deep quantitative T cell receptor repertoire profiling was used in the study to track responses to a trivalent subunit inactivated influenza vaccine.

In the paper's terms, the time point label means: around 42 days after influenza vaccine administration. Library preparation was by RT-PCR. TCRdb shows the sequencer as Illumina HiSeq 2500. TCRdb handled the public reads itself, with Q25 trimming in fastp and clone calling in MiXCR, and kept productive beta chains. Entries are consolidated by CDR3 protein sequence, retaining the most common genes and DNA. Here the sample has some 480,000 distinct CDR3 sequences; 11% occur a single time. The leading ten clones occupy over 9.5% of the sample. V loses 4 bases of germline sequence and J loses 3 bases, and the interval between the two ends is 13 bases. The CDR3 has 15 amino acids, counting the end cysteine and phenylalanine. Only the CDR3 DNA stays, 45 bases, in frame from base 1. The germline V gene provides CDR1 SGHRS and CDR2 YFSETQ. This clonotype was observed a handful of times. What antigen it recognizes has not been identified. No much larger clonotype is one base removed from it; base qualities were not supplied.

The investigation overall reported the following: According to the authors, only a limited number of new T cells may be recruited by each seasonal influenza vaccination.

The specimen was PBMCs from blood, collected more than 35 days after vaccination. This chain is built from TRBV5-1 and TRBJ2-2, and possibly TRBD2, on 6 matching bases. The clonotype was recovered from a man between 50 and 59 years old who received an inactivated influenza vaccine. Donor details come from another sample of the same person, matched by shared clones. The sequenced DNA: TGCGCCAGCAGCCTGGGGGGTGGCGACACCGGGGAGCTGTTTTTT. Its protein product is CASSLGGGDTGELFF.